The 8 T cell receptor beta chains below all came from one sample that was sequenced in a study of HIV-infected patients and healthy controls. TCRdb passed the 5' RACE reads through MiXCR, listing each CDR3 protein once. The sample has about 70,000 distinct CDR3 sequences; roughly a sixth are singletons. Material: CD4+ T cells from blood. The receptors were sampled from a human donor in good health.

The chain combines TRBV20-1 with TRBJ2-3, with 8 bases fitting TRBD2. This CDR3 spans 14 amino acids. Trimming removed 6 bases from V and 2 bases from J; junction bases left unmatched: 7. CDR1 DFQATT and CDR2 SNEGSKA come from the germline V gene (reference sequence). CDR3 sequence (DNA): TGCAGTGCCCCCCGTAGCGGGACCACAGATACGCAGTATTTT. It yields the protein CSAPRSGTTDTQYF.

The genes are TRBV19 and TRBJ2-7; D is undetermined. Germline values: CDR1 LNHDA, CDR2 SQIVND (reference sequence). The CDR3 contains 15 residues. V lost 2 bases and J 4 bases, leaving 15 bases between the germline ends. CDR3 in amino acids: CASSIYLVQTYEQYF. As DNA, the CDR3 is TGTGCCAGTAGTATATATTTGGTCCAGACTTACGAGCAGTACTTC.

This clonotype was counted only a few times. The rearrangement uses TRBV14 and TRBJ2-1, with 12 bases fitting TRBD2. The CDR3 has 17 amino acids. Losses at the gene ends were 4 bases for V and 9 bases for J; bases not matched to a gene: 13. Germline CDR1 and CDR2: SGHDN and FVKESK. CDR3 coding DNA: TGTGCCAGCAGCCTGCTCACTAGCGGGAGGCTGTTGGGTGAGCAGTTCTTC. It encodes CASSLLTSGRLLGEQFF.

About this clonotype itself: One end of the junction fails to match germline, which may point to a read error. V gene TRBV12-3 or TRBV12-4 combines with J gene TRBJ2-1; 7 bases agree with TRBD2. This CDR3 has 16 amino acids. CDR3 DNA: TGTGCCAGCAGTTTGGACCCCGGGACTACCTACGATGAGCAGTTCTTC. It yields the protein CASSLDPGTTYDEQFF.

This clonotype was picked up many times. V gene TRBV7-9 combines with J gene TRBJ2-5, with 7 bases identical to TRBD1. With 5 bases clipped from V and 1 base from J, the junction kept 1 base outside the gene matches. Germline V gives CDR1 SEHNR, CDR2 FQNEAQ (reference sequence). The CDR3 has 13 amino acids. The CDR3 region has the DNA TGTGCCAGCAGCCGGGACAGCCAAGAGACCCAGTACTTC. Its protein is CASSRDSQETQYF.

The table lists this clonotype with many counts. The chain joins TRBV20-1 to TRBJ2-3; a possible D gene is TRBD2 (5 bases). Between the trimmed V and J ends, which lost 1 base and 2 bases, there was a span of 16 bases. The CDR3 runs 16 residues. Germline V gene sequence: CDR1 DFQATT, CDR2 SNEGSKA (reference sequence). In DNA form, the CDR3 reads TGCAGTGCTAGAGTGGCGAGGGTTCGACTCACAGATACGCAGTATTTT. Its protein is CSARVARVRLTDTQYF.

The chain uses TRBV11-3 and TRBJ1-4; no clear D gene. V was trimmed by 1 base and J by 3 bases, leaving 9 bases between them. Germline CDR1 reads SGHNT; CDR2 reads YENEEA. The length of the CDR3 is 15 residues. CDR3 sequence reads: CASSLGGPPNEKLFF. The CDR3 region has the DNA TGTGCCAGCAGCTTAGGCGGGCCTCCTAATGAAAAACTGTTTTTT.

The gene calls are TRBV5-6 and TRBJ2-6; D is ambiguous. CDR3 length: 14 residues. Germline CDR1 is SGHDT and CDR2 is YYEEEE. Trimming pared 2 bases from V and 2 bases from J, leaving 5 bases between. CDR3 amino acids: CASSFAPGANVLTF. CDR3 nucleotide sequence: TGTGCCAGCAGCTTTGCCCCTGGGGCCAACGTCCTGACTTTC. The full variable domain, completed using reference TRBV5-6 and TRBJ2-6, is DAGVTQSPTHLIKTRGQQVTLRCSPKSGHDTVSWYQQALGQGPQFIFQYYEEEERQRGNFPDRFSGHQFPNYSSELNVNALLLGDSALYLCASSFAPGANVLTFGAGSRLTVL.